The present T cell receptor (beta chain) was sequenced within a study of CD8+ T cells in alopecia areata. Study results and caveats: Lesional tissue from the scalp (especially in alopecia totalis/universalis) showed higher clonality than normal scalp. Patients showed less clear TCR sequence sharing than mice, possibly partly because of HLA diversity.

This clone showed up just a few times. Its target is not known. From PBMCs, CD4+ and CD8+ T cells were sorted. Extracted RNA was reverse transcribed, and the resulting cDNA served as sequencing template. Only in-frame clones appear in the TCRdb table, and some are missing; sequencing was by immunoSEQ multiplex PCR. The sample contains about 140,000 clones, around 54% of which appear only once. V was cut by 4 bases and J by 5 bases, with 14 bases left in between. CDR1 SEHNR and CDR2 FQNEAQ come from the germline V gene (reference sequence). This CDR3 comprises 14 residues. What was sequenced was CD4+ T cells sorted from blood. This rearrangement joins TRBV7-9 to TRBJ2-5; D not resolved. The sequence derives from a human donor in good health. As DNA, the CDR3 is TGTGCCAGCAGCTGGTCTAGTCTCTTCGAGACCCAGTACTTC. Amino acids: CASSWSSLFETQYF.